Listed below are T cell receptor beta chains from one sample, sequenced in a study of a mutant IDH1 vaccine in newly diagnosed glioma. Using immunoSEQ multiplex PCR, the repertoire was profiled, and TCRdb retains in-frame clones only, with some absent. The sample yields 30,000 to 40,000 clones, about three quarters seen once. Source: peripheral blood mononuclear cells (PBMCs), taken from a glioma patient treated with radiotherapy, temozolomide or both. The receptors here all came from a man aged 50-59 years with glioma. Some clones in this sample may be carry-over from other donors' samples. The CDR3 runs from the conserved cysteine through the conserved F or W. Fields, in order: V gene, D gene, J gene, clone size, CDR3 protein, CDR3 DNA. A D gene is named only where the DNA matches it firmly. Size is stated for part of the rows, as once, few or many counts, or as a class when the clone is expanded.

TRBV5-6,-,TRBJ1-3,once,CASSLGKGPGNTIYF,TGTGCCAGCAGCCTTGGAAAGGGGCCTGGAAACACCATATATTTT
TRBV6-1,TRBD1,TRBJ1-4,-,CASSRTGEAEKLFF,TGTGCCAGCAGTAGGACAGGGGAGGCTGAAAAACTGTTTTTT
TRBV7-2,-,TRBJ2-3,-,CASTYDQRDTQYF,TGTGCCAGCACCTACGACCAAAGAGATACGCAGTATTTT
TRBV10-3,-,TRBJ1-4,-,CAIRPGLSEKLFF,TGTGCCATCCGACCCGGCTTAAGTGAAAAACTGTTTTTT
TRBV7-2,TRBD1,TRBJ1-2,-,CASSSDRGYGYTF,TGTGCCAGCAGCTCCGACAGGGGCTATGGCTACACCTTC
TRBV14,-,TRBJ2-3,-,CASSQIPGTDTQYF,TGTGCCAGCAGCCAAATACCGGGCACAGATACGCAGTATTTT
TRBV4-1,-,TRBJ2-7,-,CASSQDKGDYEQYF,TGCGCCAGCAGCCAAGATAAGGGGGACTACGAGCAGTACTTC
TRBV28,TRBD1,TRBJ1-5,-,CASRWTGGPNQPQHF,TGTGCCAGCAGATGGACAGGGGGTCCCAATCAGCCCCAGCATTTT
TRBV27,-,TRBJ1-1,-,CASSSPQGNTEAFF,TGTGCCAGCAGCTCCCCTCAGGGGAACACTGAAGCTTTCTTT
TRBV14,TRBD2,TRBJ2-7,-,CASSHAGGGYEQYF,TGTGCCAGCAGCCACGCGGGAGGTGGTTACGAGCAGTACTTC
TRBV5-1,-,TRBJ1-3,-,CASSFASGNTIYF,TGCGCCAGCAGCTTTGCGTCCGGAAACACCATATATTTT